The clone carrying this T cell receptor beta chain was observed a single time. The antigen remains unidentified. TCRdb keeps only in-frame clones here, not all; method: immunoSEQ multiplex PCR. The data contain about 2.1 million clones, approximately 94% of them singletons. These data belong to a study of shared clonotypes between healthy human individuals. Background on the study: Participating donors consisted of a couple of women and a few men aged 18 to 49.

Naive CD8 populations comprised CD45RO-negative cells positively selected for CCR7, excluding terminally differentiated effector memory CD45RA+ cells. Study-wide results and caveats: The authors sampled blood alone, and tissue repertoires likely differ.

Germline V gene sequence: CDR1 SGHTA, CDR2 FQGNSA. The V gene end was trimmed by 4 bases and the J gene end by 2 bases; junction bases not matched to a gene: 8. The CDR3 totals 17 residues. The origin of this receptor is a man aged 18 to 35 in good health. Some clones in this sample may be carry-over from other donors' samples. The chain is built from TRBV7-2 and TRBJ1-5; 10 bases map to TRBD1. The sequenced sample was naive CD8+ T cells from PBMCs. This CDR3 is CASSSSRDRGRNQPQHF. In DNA form, the CDR3 reads TGTGCCAGCAGCTCGTCGAGGGACAGGGGCCGCAATCAGCCCCAGCATTTT.